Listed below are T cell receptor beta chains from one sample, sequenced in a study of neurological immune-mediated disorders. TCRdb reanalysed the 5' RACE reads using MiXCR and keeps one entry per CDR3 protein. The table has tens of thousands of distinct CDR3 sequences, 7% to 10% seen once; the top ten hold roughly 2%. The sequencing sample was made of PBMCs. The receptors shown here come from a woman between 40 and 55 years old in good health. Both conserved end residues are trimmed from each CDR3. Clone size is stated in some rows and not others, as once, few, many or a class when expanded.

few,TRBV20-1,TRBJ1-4,SARDPSGDEKLF
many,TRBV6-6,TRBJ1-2,ASLDTGTGIWGYT
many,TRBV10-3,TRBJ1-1,AISKEKMNTEAF
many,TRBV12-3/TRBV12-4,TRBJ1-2,ASRGAHGYT
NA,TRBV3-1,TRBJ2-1,ASSQETGMGPSEQF
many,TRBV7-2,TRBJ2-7,ASSFSIFSSYEQY
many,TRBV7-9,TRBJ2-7,ASSLAAGWNEQY
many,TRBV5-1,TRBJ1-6,ASSLPSSYNSPLH
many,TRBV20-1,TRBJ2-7,SANNRPGSYEQY
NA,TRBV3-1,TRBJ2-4,ASSQAGITNIQY
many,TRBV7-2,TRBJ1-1,ASTLWEKAF
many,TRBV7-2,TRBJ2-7,ASSSDPRGLVQY
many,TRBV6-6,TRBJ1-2,ASSYSMYRDGYT
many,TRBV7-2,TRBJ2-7,ASSPGGSGGPPY